The next 6 T cell receptor beta chains were all read from a single sample in a study of shared clonotypes between healthy human individuals. Assay used: immunoSEQ multiplex PCR; TCRdb lists only in-frame clones, some missing. The sample lists about 980,000 clones; over 60% were seen once. Specimen: memory CD4+ T cells sorted from blood. Subset noted: CD45RA-negative fraction. These TCRs come from a man aged 18 to 30 in good health.

This sequence joins TRBV7-6 and TRBJ1-6; 9 bases line up with TRBD1. The CDR3 is 14 residues long. The V gene's germline CDR1 is SGHVS and CDR2 FNYEAQ. Trimming cost V 7 bases and J 5 bases; bases outside gene matches: 3. CDR3 protein: CASKGDRDNSPLHF. CDR3 nucleotides: TGTGCCAGCAAAGGGGACAGGGATAATTCACCCCTCCACTTT.

The chain employs TRBV30 and TRBJ2-7, with TRBD1 matching 8 bases. The J segment lost 2 bases and the V segment lost 6 bases, leaving 12 bases of the junction unmatched. Per the germline V gene, CDR1 is GTSNPN and CDR2 is SVGIG (reference sequence). The CDR3 runs to 15 residues. CDR3 residues: CACPLGQGATYEQYF. CDR3 coding DNA: TGTGCCTGCCCCCTCGGACAGGGAGCGACCTACGAGCAGTACTTC.

About this clone itself: A much larger clone differs by one base, so this may be a read error. Other DNA sequences in this specimen translate into the identical CDR3. The chain links TRBV7-2 to TRBJ2-2; unclear D gene. The V gene's germline CDR1 is SGHTA and CDR2 FQGNSA. The CDR3 is 12 amino acids. V was pared by 5 bases and J by 3 bases, with 4 bases between. The DNA of the CDR3 is TGTGCCAGCAGCCCGGACACCGGGGAGCTGTTTTTT. Amino acid sequence: CASSPDTGELFF. The full variable domain, completed using reference TRBV7-2 and TRBJ2-2, is GAGVSQSPSNKVTEKGKDVELRCDPISGHTALYWYRQSLGQGLEFLIYFQGNSAPDKSGLPSDRFSAERTGGSVSTLTIQRTQQEDSAVYLCASSPDTGELFFGEGSRLTVL.

This clone was detected a few times. V usage is TRBV2 and J usage is TRBJ2-7; no reliable D call. Trimming removed 1 base at V and 11 bases at J, with 9 bases between. This CDR3 is built from 11 residues. Germline-derived CDR1 and CDR2 are SNHLY and FYNNEI. The CDR3 coding sequence is TGTGCCAGCAGTGAAGGGCCCAACAAGTACTTC. As protein: CASSEGPNKYF. Based on the CDR3 plus reference TRBV2 and TRBJ2-7, the full variable domain is EPEVTQTPSHQVTQMGQEVILRCVPISNHLYFYWYRQILGQKVEFLVSFYNNEISEKSEIFDDQFSVERPDGSNFTLKIRSTKLEDSAMYFCASSEGPNKYFGPGTRLTVT.

V gene TRBV2 combines with J gene TRBJ2-2, with TRBD1 matching 8 bases. The CDR3 is 14 residues long. Germline V lookup: CDR1 SNHLY, CDR2 FYNNEI. With 3 bases clipped from V and 5 bases from J, the junction kept 2 bases outside the gene matches. The CDR3 sequence: CASSDQGATGELFF. The CDR3 nucleotides read TGTGCCAGCAGTGATCAGGGGGCAACCGGGGAGCTGTTTTTT.

This rearrangement joins TRBV2 to TRBJ2-3; D remains unclear. Trimming pared 5 bases from V and 1 base from J, leaving 10 bases between. The CDR3 extends over 14 amino acids. In germline, CDR1 is SNHLY, CDR2 FYNNEI. The CDR3 region is CASSKSRGTDTQYF. In nucleotides, the CDR3 is TGTGCCAGCAGTAAGTCACGGGGCACAGATACGCAGTATTTT.